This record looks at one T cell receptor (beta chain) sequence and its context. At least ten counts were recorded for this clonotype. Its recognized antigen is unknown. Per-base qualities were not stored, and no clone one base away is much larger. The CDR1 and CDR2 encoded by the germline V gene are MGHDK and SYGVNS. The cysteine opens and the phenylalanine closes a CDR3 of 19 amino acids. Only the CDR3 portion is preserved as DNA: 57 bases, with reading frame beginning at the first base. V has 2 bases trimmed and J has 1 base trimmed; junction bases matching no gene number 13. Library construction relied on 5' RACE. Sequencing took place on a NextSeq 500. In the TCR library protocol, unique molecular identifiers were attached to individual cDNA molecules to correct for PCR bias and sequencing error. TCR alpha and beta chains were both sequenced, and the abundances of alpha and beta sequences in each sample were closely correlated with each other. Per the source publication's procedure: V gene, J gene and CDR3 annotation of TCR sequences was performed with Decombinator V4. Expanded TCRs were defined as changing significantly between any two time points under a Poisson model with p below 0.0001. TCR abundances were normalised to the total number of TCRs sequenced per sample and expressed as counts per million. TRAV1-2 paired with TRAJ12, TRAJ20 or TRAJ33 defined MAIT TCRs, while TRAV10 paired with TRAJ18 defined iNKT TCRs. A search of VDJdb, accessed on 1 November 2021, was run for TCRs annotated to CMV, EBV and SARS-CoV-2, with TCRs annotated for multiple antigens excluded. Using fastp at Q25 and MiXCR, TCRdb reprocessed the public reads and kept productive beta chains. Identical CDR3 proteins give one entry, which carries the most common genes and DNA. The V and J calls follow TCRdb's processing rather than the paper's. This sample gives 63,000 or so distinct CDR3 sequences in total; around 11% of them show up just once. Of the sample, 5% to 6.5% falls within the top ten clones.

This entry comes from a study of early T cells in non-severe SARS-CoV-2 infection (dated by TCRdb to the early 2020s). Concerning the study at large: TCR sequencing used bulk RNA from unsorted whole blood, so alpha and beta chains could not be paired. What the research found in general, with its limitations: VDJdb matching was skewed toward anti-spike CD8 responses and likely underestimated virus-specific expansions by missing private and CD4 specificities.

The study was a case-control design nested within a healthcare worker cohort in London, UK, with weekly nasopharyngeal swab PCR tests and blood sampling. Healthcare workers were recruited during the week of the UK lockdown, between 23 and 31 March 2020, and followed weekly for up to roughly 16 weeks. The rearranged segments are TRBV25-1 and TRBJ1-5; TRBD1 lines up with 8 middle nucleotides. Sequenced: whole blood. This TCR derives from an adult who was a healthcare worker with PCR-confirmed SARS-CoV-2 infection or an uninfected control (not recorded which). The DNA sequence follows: TGTGCCAGCAGTGAAGTGTGTACAGGGGGAATTTGGAGCAATCAGCCCCAGCATTTT. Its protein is CASSEVCTGGIWSNQPQHF.